Included here is one T cell receptor beta chain sequence, with context. Germline CDR1 and CDR2: SGHDT and YYEEEE. There are 16 residues in the CDR3. V trimming: 0 bases; J trimming: 5 bases; junction bases outside the gene matches: 7. This specimen comes from a study of blood T cell repertoires in COVID-19. Study details: Samples came from the United States, Italy and Spain, spanning acute and convalescent COVID-19. Nucleic acid was either cDNA or gDNA, and it came from T cells, B-cell-depleted T cells, or PBMCs.

As originally analysed: Reference gene primer amplification in the assay estimated nucleated cell counts. Libraries were prepared by immunoSEQ multiplex PCR; TCRdb keeps only in-frame clonotypes and omits some of them. V and J calls and clone size are copied from that table; D and trimming were computed from the DNA. The repertoire consists of about 180,000 clones, with about 88% occurring once and the leading ten covering roughly 2.8%. Sequenced: peripheral blood. The TCR originated in a woman in her 30s with active or convalescent COVID-19. V usage is TRBV5-6 and J usage is TRBJ2-7, with TRBD2 identical over 11 bases. CDR3 coding DNA: TGTGCCAGCAGCTTGGTAGGGACTAGCGGAAACCACGAGCAGTACTTC. Translating gives CASSLVGTSGNHEQYF.